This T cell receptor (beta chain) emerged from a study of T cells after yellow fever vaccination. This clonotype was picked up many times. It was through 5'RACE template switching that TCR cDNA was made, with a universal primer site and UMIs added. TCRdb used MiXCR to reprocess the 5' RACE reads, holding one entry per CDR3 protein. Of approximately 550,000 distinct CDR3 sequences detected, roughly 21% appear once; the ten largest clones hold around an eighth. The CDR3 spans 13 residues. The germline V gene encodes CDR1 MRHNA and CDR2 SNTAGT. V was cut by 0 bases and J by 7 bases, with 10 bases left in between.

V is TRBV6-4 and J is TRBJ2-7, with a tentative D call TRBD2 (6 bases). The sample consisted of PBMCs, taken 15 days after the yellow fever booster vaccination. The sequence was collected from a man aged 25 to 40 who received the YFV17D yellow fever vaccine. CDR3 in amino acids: CASSDSSRGEQYF. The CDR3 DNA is TGTGCCAGCAGTGACTCGTCCCGGGGGGAGCAGTACTTC.